This T cell receptor beta chain was recorded in a study of siplizumab effects on memory and regulatory T cells. The study, taken as a whole, reports: There were only a minor fraction of alloreactive clones that mapped to unstimulated subsets. Siplizumab significantly reduced alloreactive sequences traceable to unstimulated CD4+ memory cells. No naive or memory phenotype could be assigned to roughly 75-97% of proliferating clones.

The CDR3 extends over 15 amino acids. The V gene's germline CDR1 is SGDLS and CDR2 YYNGEE. The V gene end was trimmed by 0 bases and the J gene end by 3 bases; junction bases not matched to a gene: 3. As for this clone: What it recognizes is unknown.

Some 100,000 TCR templates were measured in each sample. Assay used: immunoSEQ multiplex PCR; TCRdb lists only in-frame clones, some missing. Here the sample spans 70,000 or so clones, 91% being singletons. The chain carries TRBV9 and TRBJ2-1; 7 nucleotides match TRBD1. The sequenced sample was CD8+ T cells sorted from blood. The sequence was collected from a human donor in good health. DNA of the CDR3: TGTGCCAGCAGCGTAGGGGGGACAGACTACAATGAGCAGTTCTTC. Translating it yields CASSVGGTDYNEQFF.